This is a list of T cell receptor beta chains from one sample in a study of OX40 agonist ivuxolimab in advanced cancers. Clones were sequenced by immunoSEQ multiplex PCR, and TCRdb holds only the in-frame ones, with some missing. This sample has about 90,000 clones, with approximately 91% found just once. The sequencing used CD4+ or CD8+ T cells sorted from blood, collected in a trial of the OX40 agonist ivuxolimab. The receptors were gathered from an adult with an advanced solid tumor such as melanoma, head and neck, liver or kidney cancer. Each CDR3 is given with its conserved first and last residue. Fields, in order: CDR3 protein, CDR3 DNA, clone size, D gene, V gene, J gene. A D gene is named only where the DNA matches it firmly. Clone sizes are given selectively: once, few, many, or a class where the clone is expanded.

CDR3 protein: CASSFGTLSGYTF
CDR3 DNA: TGTGCCAGCAGCTTCGGGACACTTTCTGGCTACACCTTC
clone size: NA
D gene: NA
V gene: TRBV7-2
J gene: TRBJ1-2

CDR3 protein: CASSPDRSTDTQYF
CDR3 DNA: TGTGCCAGCAGTCCCGACAGGAGCACAGATACGCAGTATTTT
clone size: NA
D gene: NA
V gene: TRBV7-2
J gene: TRBJ2-3

CDR3 protein: CATSRTLGGGTNEKLFF
CDR3 DNA: TGTGCCACCAGCAGAACCCTGGGGGGCGGGACTAATGAAAAACTGTTTTTT
clone size: NA
D gene: NA
V gene: TRBV15
J gene: TRBJ1-4

CDR3 protein: CASSQAGRTEAFF
CDR3 DNA: TGCGCCAGCAGCCAGGCAGGACGGACCGAAGCTTTCTTT
clone size: NA
D gene: NA
V gene: TRBV4-3
J gene: TRBJ1-1

CDR3 protein: CASRKLAGGPSPGELFF
CDR3 DNA: TGTGCCAGCAGGAAATTAGCGGGAGGGCCCAGTCCCGGGGAGCTGTTTTTT
clone size: NA
D gene: TRBD2
V gene: TRBV27
J gene: TRBJ2-2

CDR3 protein: CASSLQGAGANVLTF
CDR3 DNA: TGTGCCAGCAGTTTACAGGGCGCTGGGGCCAACGTCCTGACTTTC
clone size: NA
D gene: NA
V gene: TRBV28
J gene: TRBJ2-6

CDR3 protein: CASSPPGLARNTGELFF
CDR3 DNA: TGTGCCAGCAGCCCACCGGGACTAGCGAGGAACACCGGGGAGCTGTTTTTT
clone size: NA
D gene: TRBD2
V gene: TRBV7-6
J gene: TRBJ2-2

CDR3 protein: CASSTGFGYTF
CDR3 DNA: TGTGCCAGTAGCACAGGGTTTGGCTACACCTTC
clone size: NA
D gene: NA
V gene: TRBV19
J gene: TRBJ1-2

CDR3 protein: CASSLGSGTKSTDTQYF
CDR3 DNA: TGTGCCAGCAGCTTAGGGTCCGGGACAAAGAGCACAGATACGCAGTATTTT
clone size: NA
D gene: NA
V gene: TRBV7-9
J gene: TRBJ2-3

CDR3 protein: CASSLSPGANVLTF
CDR3 DNA: TGTGCCAGCAGTTTAAGTCCTGGGGCCAACGTCCTGACTTTC
clone size: NA
D gene: NA
V gene: TRBV27
J gene: TRBJ2-6

CDR3 protein: CASSSVPGQGETQYF
CDR3 DNA: TGTGCCAGCAGCTCAGTACCGGGACAGGGTGAGACCCAGTACTTC
clone size: NA
D gene: TRBD1
V gene: TRBV7-3
J gene: TRBJ2-5

CDR3 protein: CASRGTGTSYNEQFF
CDR3 DNA: TGTGCCAGCAGGGGGACAGGGACAAGTTACAATGAGCAGTTCTTC
clone size: once
D gene: TRBD1
V gene: TRBV28
J gene: TRBJ2-1

CDR3 protein: CASSPTSGRTSYEQYF
CDR3 DNA: TGTGCCAGCTCACCAACTAGCGGGAGGACCTCCTACGAGCAGTACTTC
clone size: NA
D gene: TRBD2
V gene: TRBV18
J gene: TRBJ2-7

CDR3 protein: CASSLALQGQETQYF
CDR3 DNA: TGTGCCAGCAGCTTAGCGCTCCAGGGCCAAGAGACCCAGTACTTC
clone size: NA
D gene: NA
V gene: TRBV7-7
J gene: TRBJ2-5

CDR3 protein: CASSILANTGELFF
CDR3 DNA: TGTGCCAGTAGCATCCTCGCGAACACCGGGGAGCTGTTTTTT
clone size: NA
D gene: NA
V gene: TRBV19
J gene: TRBJ2-2

CDR3 protein: CASSLGRSGDRGNEQYF
CDR3 DNA: TGTGCCAGCAGCTTAGGACGGTCCGGCGACAGGGGTAACGAGCAGTACTTC
clone size: NA
D gene: TRBD1
V gene: TRBV7-2
J gene: TRBJ2-7

CDR3 protein: CAWSVGVGEQFF
CDR3 DNA: TGTGCCTGGAGCGTCGGAGTTGGCGAGCAGTTCTTC
clone size: NA
D gene: NA
V gene: TRBV30
J gene: TRBJ2-1

CDR3 protein: CASSQGLNTEAFF
CDR3 DNA: TGTGCCAGCTCACAGGGGCTGAACACTGAAGCTTTCTTT
clone size: NA
D gene: NA
V gene: TRBV18
J gene: TRBJ1-1

CDR3 protein: CASSVSTANTGELFF
CDR3 DNA: TGCGCCAGCAGCGTTTCAACCGCGAACACCGGGGAGCTGTTTTTT
clone size: NA
D gene: NA
V gene: TRBV5-1
J gene: TRBJ2-2

CDR3 protein: CASSNLFPHWDRTYEQYF
CDR3 DNA: TGTGCCAGCAGCAATTTGTTTCCCCATTGGGACAGAACCTACGAGCAGTACTTC
clone size: NA
D gene: NA
V gene: TRBV21-1
J gene: TRBJ2-7

CDR3 protein: CASSPMDTQYF
CDR3 DNA: TGTGCCAGCTCACCAATGGATACGCAGTATTTT
clone size: NA
D gene: NA
V gene: TRBV18
J gene: TRBJ2-3

CDR3 protein: CASSLLGGRAQNEQFF
CDR3 DNA: TGTGCCAGCAGCTTACTGGGCGGGAGGGCTCAAAATGAGCAGTTCTTC
clone size: NA
D gene: TRBD2
V gene: TRBV7-3
J gene: TRBJ2-1

CDR3 protein: CASSPGQGSYEQYF
CDR3 DNA: TGCGCCAGCAGCCCAGGGCAGGGTTCCTACGAGCAGTACTTC
clone size: NA
D gene: NA
V gene: TRBV5-1
J gene: TRBJ2-7

CDR3 protein: CASSEGYNQPQHF
CDR3 DNA: TGTGCCAGCAGCGAGGGTTACAATCAGCCCCAGCATTTT
clone size: NA
D gene: NA
V gene: TRBV11-2
J gene: TRBJ1-5

CDR3 protein: CASSQPGLAGPTDTQYF
CDR3 DNA: TGTGCCAGCAGCCAACCGGGACTAGCGGGACCCACAGATACGCAGTATTTT
clone size: NA
D gene: TRBD2
V gene: TRBV14
J gene: TRBJ2-3

CDR3 protein: CASSDRPSATSTDTQYF
CDR3 DNA: TGTGCCAGCAGTGACCGGCCTAGCGCTACTAGCACAGATACGCAGTATTTT
clone size: NA
D gene: NA
V gene: TRBV6-4
J gene: TRBJ2-3

CDR3 protein: CASRPGLAGHEQFF
CDR3 DNA: TGTGCCAGTCGACCGGGACTAGCGGGCCATGAGCAGTTCTTC
clone size: NA
D gene: TRBD2
V gene: TRBV28
J gene: TRBJ2-1

CDR3 protein: CASSPGEGSLNQPQHF
CDR3 DNA: TGTGCCAGCTCACCAGGGGAGGGGAGTCTCAATCAGCCCCAGCATTTT
clone size: NA
D gene: NA
V gene: TRBV18
J gene: TRBJ1-5